The 7 T cell receptor beta chains below come from one sample, sequenced in a study of Ad26.COV2.S vaccination and SARS-CoV-2 variants. Treatment given: 15 to 20 received Ad26.COV2.S at low or high dose, single or two shots; roughly five received placebo; per-sample allocation not given. The samples date from day 63 after the first vaccine or placebo injection. Measured with immunoSEQ multiplex PCR; TCRdb has only the in-frame clones, and not every one. Here the sample spans about 420,000 clones, roughly 90% being singletons. The sequencing here drew on peripheral blood, taken in a trial of Ad26.COV2.S vaccine versus placebo. The source of these receptors is a person between 18 and 59 years old who received the Ad26.COV2.S COVID-19 vaccine or a placebo.

In this sample, this clone turned up once. J is TRBJ2-6 and V is TRBV2; D unresolved. V was clipped by 3 bases and J by 4 bases, with 10 bases between them. The CDR3 has 15 residues. CDR1 and CDR2 (germline): SNHLY, FYNNEI. The CDR3 DNA sequence: TGTGCCAGCAGTGAGACAAGAGGAGGGGCCAACGTCCTGACTTTC. This encodes CASSETRGGANVLTF.

Points on this clone: The sample holds other DNA sequences that translate to the same CDR3. The gene calls are TRBV30 and TRBJ2-7; D perhaps matches TRBD2 (6 bases). Looked up from germline, CDR1 is GTSNPN and CDR2 is SVGIG (reference sequence). The CDR3 has 12 residues. V was shortened by 3 bases and J by 4 bases, with 10 bases between the two germline ends. The CDR3 sequence is CAWSGGPYEQYF. The CDR3 nucleotides are TGTGCCTGGAGCGGGGGACCATACGAGCAGTACTTC. The complete variable domain, with remaining parts taken from reference TRBV30 and TRBJ2-7, reads SQTIHQWPATLVQPVGSPLSLECTVEGTSNPNLYWYRQAAGRGLQLLFYSVGIGQISSEVPQNLSASRPQDRQFILSSKKLLLSDSGFYLCAWSGGPYEQYFGPGTRLTVT.

J is TRBJ1-1 and V is TRBV4-3, with 10 nucleotides matching TRBD1. The CDR3 consists of 14 residues. Trimming at V came to 8 bases and at J to 1 base, leaving 4 bases not matched to a gene. From germline, CDR1 is LGHNA and CDR2 YSLEER. CDR3 protein: CASRDRGGNTEAFF. CDR3 in DNA: TGCGCCAGCCGGGACAGGGGCGGGAACACTGAAGCTTTCTTT.

V is TRBV7-9 and J is TRBJ1-3, with D perhaps matching TRBD1 (5 bases). The CDR3 consists of 15 residues. V was shortened by 3 bases and J by 0 bases, with 9 bases between the two germline ends. The V gene's germline CDR1 is SEHNR and CDR2 FQNEAQ (reference sequence). The CDR3 sequence is CASSLRGGSGNTIYF. CDR3 sequence (DNA): TGTGCCAGCAGCTTGCGGGGGGGCTCTGGAAACACCATATATTTT. The full variable domain, completed using reference TRBV7-9 and TRBJ1-3, is DTGVSQNPRHKITKRGQNVTFRCDPISEHNRLYWYRQTLGQGPEFLTYFQNEAQLEKSRLLSDRFSAERPKGSFSTLEIQRTEQGDSAMYLCASSLRGGSGNTIYFGEGSWLTVV.

The rearrangement links TRBV5-1 to TRBJ1-1; no clear D gene. The V gene's germline CDR1 is SGHRS and CDR2 YFSETQ. This CDR3 comprises 15 residues. With 1 base removed from V and 0 bases from J, the gap between germline ends came to 10 bases. CDR3 residues: CASSLSDLVNTEAFF. The CDR3, as DNA: TGCGCCAGCAGCTTGAGCGACTTAGTGAACACTGAAGCTTTCTTT. Drawing the rest from reference TRBV5-1 and TRBJ1-1, the complete variable domain is KAGVTQTPRYLIKTRGQQVTLSCSPISGHRSVSWYQQTPGQGLQFLFEYFSETQRNKGNFPGRFSGRQFSNSRSEMNVSTLELGDSALYLCASSLSDLVNTEAFFGQGTRLTVV.

The chain recombines TRBV9 with TRBJ1-6; D uncertain. The CDR3 spans 17 residues. Germline values: CDR1 SGDLS, CDR2 YYNGEE. Between the trimmed V and J ends, which lost 0 bases and 0 bases, there was a span of 10 bases. The DNA of the CDR3 is TGTGCCAGCAGCGTAGGGGTCGAGAGCTCCTATAATTCACCCCTCCACTTT. This encodes CASSVGVESSYNSPLHF.

This chain joins TRBV13 and TRBJ2-7, with 8 bases fitting TRBD2. CDR1 PRHDT and CDR2 FYEKMQ come from the germline V gene (reference sequence). V lost 4 bases and J lost 4; bases outside the gene matches: 6. The length of the CDR3 is 14 residues. The CDR3 here is CASSSSGGGYEQYF. The CDR3 coding sequence is TGTGCCAGCAGCTCAAGCGGGGGCGGATACGAGCAGTACTTC.